This TCR beta chain emerged from a study of blood T cell repertoires in COVID-19. Trimming removed 4 bases from V and 3 bases from J, with 10 bases in between. CDR1 is SEHNR and CDR2 is FQNEAQ in the germline V gene (reference sequence). CDR3 length: 14 amino acids. No more than 2 weeks before study entry, exposed participants had met a case of COVID-19. Original processing notes: It was from reference gene primer amplification that nucleated cell counts were estimated. Profiling relied on immunoSEQ multiplex PCR, and the TCRdb table lists in-frame clones only, not all of them. V and J calls and clone size are as listed in that table; D and trimming were resolved from the DNA. The sample records about 220,000 clones, 83% being singletons.

The chain recombines TRBV7-9 with TRBJ1-5; TRBD1 might be the D (6 bases). Material for sequencing was PBMCs or T cells enriched from blood (not recorded which). The sequence derives from a woman in her 50s who had been exposed to COVID-19. The CDR3 is CASSSRDTNQPQHF. The CDR3 region has the DNA TGTGCCAGCAGCTCTCGGGACACCAATCAGCCCCAGCATTTT.